The present entry profiles one T cell receptor (beta chain) with its context. Its antigen is currently unknown. Through a sample-barcoded 5' primer and a J-beta primer mix, a second PCR was run for roughly 6 to 12 cycles. Each CDR3 protein gets one entry after TCRdb re-called the 5' RACE reads with MiXCR. The sample carries roughly 800,000 distinct CDR3 sequences, around 36% recorded once. These data originate in a study of blood T cells in healthy people across ages. Donors were healthy Caucasian individuals from Russia aged roughly 6 to 90. Trimming shortened V by 9 bases and J by 7 bases, and 15 bases separated the two germline ends. CDR3 size: 12 residues. CDR1 is SNHLY, CDR2 FYNNEI, per germline. Study-level results: Whereas aged donors had fewer naive CD4+ cells, long-lived donors had more of them and higher diversity.

The chain links TRBV2 to TRBJ1-2; TRBD1 is a possible D gene (6 bases). What was sequenced was blood. This receptor was taken from a man aged 18 to 30 in good health. CDR3 loop: CARSRDKGGYTF. CDR3 nucleotide sequence: TGTGCCAGGAGTCGGGACAAGGGTGGCTACACCTTC.